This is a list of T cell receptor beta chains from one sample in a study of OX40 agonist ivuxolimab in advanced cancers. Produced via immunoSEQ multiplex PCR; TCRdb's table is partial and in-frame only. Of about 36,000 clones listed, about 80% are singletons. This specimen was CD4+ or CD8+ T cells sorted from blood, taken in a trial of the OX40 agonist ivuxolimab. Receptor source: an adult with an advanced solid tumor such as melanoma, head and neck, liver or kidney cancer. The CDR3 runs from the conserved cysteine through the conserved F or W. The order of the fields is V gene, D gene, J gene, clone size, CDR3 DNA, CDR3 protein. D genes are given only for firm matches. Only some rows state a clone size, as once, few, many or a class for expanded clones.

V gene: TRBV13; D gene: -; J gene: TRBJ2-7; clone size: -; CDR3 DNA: TGTGCCAGCATGGAGGGGAAGGCTTACGAGCAGTACTTC; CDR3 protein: CASMEGKAYEQYF
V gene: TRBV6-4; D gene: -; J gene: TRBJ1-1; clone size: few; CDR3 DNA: TGTGCCAGCAGTGCCGGGGGCGTGAACACTGAAGCTTTCTTT; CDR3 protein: CASSAGGVNTEAFF
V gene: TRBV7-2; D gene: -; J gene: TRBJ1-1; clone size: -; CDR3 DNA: TGTGCCAGCAGCCCCCGTGGCAGCTACACTGAAGCTTTCTTT; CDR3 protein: CASSPRGSYTEAFF
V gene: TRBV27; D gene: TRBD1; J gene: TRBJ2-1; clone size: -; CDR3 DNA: TGTGCCAGCAGTTTCTCGTGGACAGGGGACAATGAGCAGTTCTTC; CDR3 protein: CASSFSWTGDNEQFF
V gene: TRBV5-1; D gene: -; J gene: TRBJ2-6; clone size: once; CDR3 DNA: TGCGCCAGCAGCTCAACGCACTCTGGGGCCAACGTCCTGACTTTC; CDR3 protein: CASSSTHSGANVLTF
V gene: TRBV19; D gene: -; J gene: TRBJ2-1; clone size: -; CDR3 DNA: TGTGCCAGTAGTATAAACGGGGCCAATGAGCAGTTCTTC; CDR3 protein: CASSINGANEQFF
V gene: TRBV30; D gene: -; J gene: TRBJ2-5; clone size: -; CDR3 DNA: TGTGCCTGGAGTGTACGTCCAGTCCAAGAGACCCAGTACTTC; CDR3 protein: CAWSVRPVQETQYF
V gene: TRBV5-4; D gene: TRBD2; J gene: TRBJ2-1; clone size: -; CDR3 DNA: TGTGCCAGCAGCTCGGGACTAGTCATCGAGCAGTTCTTC; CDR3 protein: CASSSGLVIEQFF
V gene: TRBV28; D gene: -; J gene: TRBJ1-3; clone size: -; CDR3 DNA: TGTGCCAGCAGTTTTGTCCGTGACTCTGGAAACACCATATATTTT; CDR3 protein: CASSFVRDSGNTIYF
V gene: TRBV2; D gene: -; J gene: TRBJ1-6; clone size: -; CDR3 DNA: TGTGCCAGCAGGAAAGGGGTTTCACCCCTCCACTTT; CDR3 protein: CASRKGVSPLHF
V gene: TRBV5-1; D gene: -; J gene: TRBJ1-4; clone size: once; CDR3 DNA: TGCGCCAGCAGCTCGGGACGGGGTAATGAAAAACTGTTTTTT; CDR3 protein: CASSSGRGNEKLFF
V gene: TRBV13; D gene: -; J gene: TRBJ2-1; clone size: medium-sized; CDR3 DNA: TGTGCCAGCAGCTTAGGCGCAGGAGAGCAGTTCTTC; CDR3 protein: CASSLGAGEQFF
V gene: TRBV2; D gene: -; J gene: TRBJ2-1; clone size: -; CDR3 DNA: TGTGCCAGCAGTGAAGCCAACCCTTCCTCGTTGCTAAGCTCCTACAATGAGCAGTTCTTC; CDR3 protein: CASSEANPSSLLSSYNEQFF
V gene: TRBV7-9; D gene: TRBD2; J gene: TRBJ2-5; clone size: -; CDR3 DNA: TGTGCCAGCAGCCCCTCCGGGACTAAAGAGACCCAGTACTTC; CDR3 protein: CASSPSGTKETQYF
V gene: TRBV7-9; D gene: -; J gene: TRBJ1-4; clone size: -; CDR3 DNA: TGTGCCAGCAGCTTAGATCGGGGGGGTGAAAAACTGTTTTTT; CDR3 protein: CASSLDRGGEKLFF
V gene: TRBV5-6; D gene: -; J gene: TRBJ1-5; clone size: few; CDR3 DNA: TGTGCCAGCAGCGTCCTGAGGACAGATAGCAATCAGCCCCAGCATTTT; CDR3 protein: CASSVLRTDSNQPQHF
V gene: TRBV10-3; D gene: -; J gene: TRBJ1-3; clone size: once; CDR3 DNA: TGTGCCATCAAGGAGGACCGCAGCTCTGGAAACACCATATATTTT; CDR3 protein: CAIKEDRSSGNTIYF
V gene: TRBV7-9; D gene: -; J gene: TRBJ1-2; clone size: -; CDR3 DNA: TGTGCCAGCAGCTTATACGGGGGTCGTAGCGCTTATGGCTACACCTTC; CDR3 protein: CASSLYGGRSAYGYTF
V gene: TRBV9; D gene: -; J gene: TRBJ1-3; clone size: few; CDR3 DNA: TGTGCCAGCAGCGTAGGAGGAGGAAACACCATATATTTT; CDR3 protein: CASSVGGGNTIYF
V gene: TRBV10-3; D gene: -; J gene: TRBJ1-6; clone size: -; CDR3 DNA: TGTGCCATCAGTGAGTCCTTTTGGGGTAATAATTCACCCCTCCACTTT; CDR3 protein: CAISESFWGNNSPLHF
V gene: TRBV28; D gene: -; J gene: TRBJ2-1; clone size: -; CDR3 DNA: TGTGCCAGCAGTTCTAGGACTACCAATGAGCAGTTCTTC; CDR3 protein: CASSSRTTNEQFF
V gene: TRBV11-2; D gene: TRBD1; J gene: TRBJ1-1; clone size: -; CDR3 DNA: TGTGCCAGCAGCAGGGACAGGGCGACTGAAGCTTTCTTT; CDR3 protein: CASSRDRATEAFF
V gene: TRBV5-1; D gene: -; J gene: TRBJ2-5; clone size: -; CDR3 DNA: TGCGCCAGCAGCCCCCGGGACTCAGGGCGGGAGACCCAGTACTTC; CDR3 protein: CASSPRDSGRETQYF
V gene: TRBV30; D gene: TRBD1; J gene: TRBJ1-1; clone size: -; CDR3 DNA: TGTGCCTGGAGTGTAAGGGACAGGTGGATTGAAGCTTTCTTT; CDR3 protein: CAWSVRDRWIEAFF
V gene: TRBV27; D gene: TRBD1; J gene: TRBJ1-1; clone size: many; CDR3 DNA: TGTGCCAGCAGTTCGGCTCCGGGACAGGGGCTTGCTTTCTTT; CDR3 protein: CASSSAPGQGLAFF
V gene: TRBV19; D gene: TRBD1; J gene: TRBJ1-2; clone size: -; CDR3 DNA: TGTGCCAGTAGTGATCAGGGGGCTGGCCTTGGCTACACCTTC; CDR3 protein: CASSDQGAGLGYTF
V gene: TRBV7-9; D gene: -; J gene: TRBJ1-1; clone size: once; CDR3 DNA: TGTGCCAGCAGCTTAGGCCGTGGGTACACTGAAGCTTTCTTT; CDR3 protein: CASSLGRGYTEAFF
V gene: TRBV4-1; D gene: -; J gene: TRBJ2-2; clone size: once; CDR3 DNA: TGCGCCAGCAGCCAAGAAATCACAGGGACCGGCACCGGGGAGCTGTTTTTT; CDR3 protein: CASSQEITGTGTGELFF
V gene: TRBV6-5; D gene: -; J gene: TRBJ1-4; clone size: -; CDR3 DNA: TGTGCCAGCAGAACGACAGGCAGGAATGAAAAACTGTTTTTT; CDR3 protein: CASRTTGRNEKLFF
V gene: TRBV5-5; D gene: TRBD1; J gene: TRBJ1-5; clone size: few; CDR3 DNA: TGTGCCAGCAGCTTACGGACAGGAAGCAATCAGCCCCAGCATTTT; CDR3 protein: CASSLRTGSNQPQHF
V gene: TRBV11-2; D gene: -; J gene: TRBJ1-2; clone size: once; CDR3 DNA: TGTGCCAGCAGCTTAGGACAGGCTAACTATGGCTACACCTTC; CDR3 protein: CASSLGQANYGYTF
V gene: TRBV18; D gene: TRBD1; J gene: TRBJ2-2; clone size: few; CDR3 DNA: TGTGCCAGCTCACCGAGGGACAGTGGGTCCGGGGAGCTGTTTTTT; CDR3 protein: CASSPRDSGSGELFF
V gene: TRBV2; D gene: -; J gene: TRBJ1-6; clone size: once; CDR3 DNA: TGTGCCAGCAGTGATGTAGGCTCCCAGTATAATTCACCCCTCCACTTT; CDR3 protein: CASSDVGSQYNSPLHF
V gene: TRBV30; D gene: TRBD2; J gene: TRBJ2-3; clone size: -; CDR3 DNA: TGTGCCTGGAGGACTAGCGGGGGCACAGATACGCAGTATTTT; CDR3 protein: CAWRTSGGTDTQYF
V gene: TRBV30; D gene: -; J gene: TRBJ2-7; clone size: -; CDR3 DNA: TGTGCCTGGAGTGCCACAAACTACGAGCAGTACTTC; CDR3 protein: CAWSATNYEQYF
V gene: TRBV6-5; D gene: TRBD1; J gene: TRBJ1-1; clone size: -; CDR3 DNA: TGTGCCAGTAGTTACTCCGCCCGACACAGACAGGGGGTAGCTTTCTTT; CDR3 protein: CASSYSARHRQGVAFF
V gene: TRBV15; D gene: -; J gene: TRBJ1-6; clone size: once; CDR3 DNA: TGTGCCACCAGCAGATCGAAGGGAGGTTCACCCCTCCACTTT; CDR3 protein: CATSRSKGGSPLHF
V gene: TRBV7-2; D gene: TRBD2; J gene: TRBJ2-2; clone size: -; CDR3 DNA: TGTGCCAGCAGCTTCCAGCGGGGGGCTAACACCGGGGAGCTGTTTTTT; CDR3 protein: CASSFQRGANTGELFF
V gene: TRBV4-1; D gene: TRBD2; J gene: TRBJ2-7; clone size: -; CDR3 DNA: TGCGCCAGCAGCCAAGATACTAGCGGGGGGTTCTACGAGCAGTACTTC; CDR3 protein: CASSQDTSGGFYEQYF
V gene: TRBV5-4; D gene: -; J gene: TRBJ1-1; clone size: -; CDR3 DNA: TGTGCCAGCAGCTCGGGCGGTCTGGGGAGGACTGAAGCTTTCTTT; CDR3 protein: CASSSGGLGRTEAFF
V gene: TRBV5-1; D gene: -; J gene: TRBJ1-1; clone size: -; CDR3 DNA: TGCGCCAGCAGCTTGAAAGGAGACACCCAAGCTTTCTTT; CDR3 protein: CASSLKGDTQAFF
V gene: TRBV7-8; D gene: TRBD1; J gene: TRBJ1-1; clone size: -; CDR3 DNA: TGTGCCAGCAGCTTCCCCGGGACAGCGAACACTGAAGCTTTCTTT; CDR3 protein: CASSFPGTANTEAFF
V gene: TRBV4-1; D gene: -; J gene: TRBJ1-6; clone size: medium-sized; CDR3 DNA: TGCGCCAGCAACCCGGGAGGGGCCTATAATTCACCCCTCCACTTT; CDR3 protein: CASNPGGAYNSPLHF
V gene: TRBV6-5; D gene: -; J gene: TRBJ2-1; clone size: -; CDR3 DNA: TGTGCCGAAGGAGCCTCCTACAATGAGCAGTTCTTC; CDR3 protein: CAEGASYNEQFF
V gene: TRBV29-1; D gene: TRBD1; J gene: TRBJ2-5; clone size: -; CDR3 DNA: TGCAGCGGGAAACGGGACAGGGTTGCTGGCGAGACCCAGTACTTC; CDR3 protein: CSGKRDRVAGETQYF
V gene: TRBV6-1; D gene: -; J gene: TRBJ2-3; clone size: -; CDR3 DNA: TGTGCCAGCAGCAATTGGGAACAGTTCACAGATACGCAGTATTTT; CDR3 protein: CASSNWEQFTDTQYF